This T cell receptor beta chain was identified in a study of technical replicates of blood from a few donors. The CDR3 has 16 residues. Per germline, CDR1 SEHNR and CDR2 FQNEAQ (reference sequence). The ends lost 4 bases at V and 5 bases at J; junction bases unmatched: 8. The assay was immunoSEQ multiplex PCR, and TCRdb's table has in-frame clones only and misses some. The data contain under 90,000 clones, approximately 90% of them singletons. The specimen was T cells isolated from PBMCs. This chain joins TRBV7-9 and TRBJ2-1; TRBD2 aligns across 10 bases. This clonotype was obtained from a human donor in good health. The CDR3 spells CASSSSGTSADNEQFF. The CDR3 coding sequence is TGTGCCAGCAGCTCCTCCGGGACTAGCGCGGACAATGAGCAGTTCTTC.